This T cell receptor beta chain was observed in a study of cytomegalovirus exposure and HLA in healthy donors. Overall study results and limits: Donor immune exposure was known only as CMV serostatus.

PCR was performed using 60 Vbeta and 13 Jbeta primers. Profiling relied on immunoSEQ multiplex PCR, and the TCRdb table lists in-frame clones only, not all of them. The table lists tens of thousands of clones. Details on this clone: Its antigen remains unidentified.

Germline V gives CDR1 GTSNPN, CDR2 SVGIG (reference sequence). The ends were cut back, 0 bases at V and 0 bases at J, with 8 bases in the middle. This CDR3 is built from 15 residues. This chain connects TRBV30 to TRBJ2-2; tentatively, D is TRBD1 (6 bases). The specimen sequenced was PBMCs. The clonotype was recovered from a woman aged 30 to 39 in good health and CMV-seronegative. The CDR3 nucleotides are TGTGCCTGGAGTGTGACAGGCGCGAACACCGGGGAGCTGTTTTTT. Translating gives CAWSVTGANTGELFF.